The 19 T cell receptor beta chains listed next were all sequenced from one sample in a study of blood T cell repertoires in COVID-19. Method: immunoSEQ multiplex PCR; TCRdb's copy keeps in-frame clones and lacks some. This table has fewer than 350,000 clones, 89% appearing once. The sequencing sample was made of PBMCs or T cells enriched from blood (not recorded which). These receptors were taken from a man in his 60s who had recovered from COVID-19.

The CDR3 nucleotides read TGTGCCAGCAGAAAGGGACTAGCGGGAGTGGAGACCCAGTACTTC. Protein sequence: CASRKGLAGVETQYF. V gene TRBV2 combines with J gene TRBJ2-5, with 14 bases matching TRBD2. The V segment lost 6 bases and the J segment 5 bases; nucleotides outside the gene matches: 5. The CDR3 covers 15 residues. Germline V gene sequence: CDR1 SNHLY, CDR2 FYNNEI.

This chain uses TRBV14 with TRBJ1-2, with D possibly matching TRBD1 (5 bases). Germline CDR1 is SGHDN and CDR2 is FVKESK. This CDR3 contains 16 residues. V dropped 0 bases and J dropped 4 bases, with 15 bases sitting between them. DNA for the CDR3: TGTGCCAGCAGCCAAGATCATACAGGAGAGGTCTATGGCTACACCTTC. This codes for CASSQDHTGEVYGYTF.

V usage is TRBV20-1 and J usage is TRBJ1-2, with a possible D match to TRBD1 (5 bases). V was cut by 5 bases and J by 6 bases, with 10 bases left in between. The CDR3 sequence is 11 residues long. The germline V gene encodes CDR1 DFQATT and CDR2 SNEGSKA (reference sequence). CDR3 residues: CSAWGENGYTF. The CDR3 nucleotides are TGCAGTGCTTGGGGCGAAAATGGCTACACCTTC.

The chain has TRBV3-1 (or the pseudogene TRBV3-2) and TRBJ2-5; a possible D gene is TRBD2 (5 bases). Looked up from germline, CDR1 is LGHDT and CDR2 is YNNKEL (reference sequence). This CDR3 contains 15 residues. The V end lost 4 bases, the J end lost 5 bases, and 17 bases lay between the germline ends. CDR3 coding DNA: TGTGCCAGCAGCCCCACCGGTCGGAGCGGTGAGACCCAGTACTTC. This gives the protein CASSPTGRSGETQYF.

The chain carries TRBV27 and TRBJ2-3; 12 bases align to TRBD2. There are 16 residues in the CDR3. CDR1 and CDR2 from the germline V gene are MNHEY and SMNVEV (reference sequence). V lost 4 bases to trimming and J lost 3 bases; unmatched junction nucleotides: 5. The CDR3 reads CASSSASGRATDTQYF. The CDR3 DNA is TGTGCCAGCAGTTCGGCTAGCGGGAGGGCTACAGATACGCAGTATTTT.

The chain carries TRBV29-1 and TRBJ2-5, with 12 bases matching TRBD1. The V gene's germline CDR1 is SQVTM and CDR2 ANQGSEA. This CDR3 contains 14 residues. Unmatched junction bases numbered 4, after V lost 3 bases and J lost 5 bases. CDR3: CSVERDRGQETQYF. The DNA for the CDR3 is TGCAGCGTTGAGCGGGACAGGGGGCAGGAGACCCAGTACTTC. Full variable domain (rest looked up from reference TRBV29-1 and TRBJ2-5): SAVISQKPSRDICQRGTSLTIQCQVDSQVTMMFWYRQQPGQSLTLIATANQGSEATYESGFVIDKFPISRPNLTFSTLTVSNMSPEDSSIYLCSVERDRGQETQYFGPGTRLLVL.

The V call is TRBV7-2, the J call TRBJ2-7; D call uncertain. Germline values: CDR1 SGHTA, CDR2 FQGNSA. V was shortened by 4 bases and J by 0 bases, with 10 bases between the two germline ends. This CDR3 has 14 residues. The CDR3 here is CASSSNAGSYEQYF. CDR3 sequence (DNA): TGTGCCAGCAGCTCTAACGCAGGCTCCTACGAGCAGTACTTC.

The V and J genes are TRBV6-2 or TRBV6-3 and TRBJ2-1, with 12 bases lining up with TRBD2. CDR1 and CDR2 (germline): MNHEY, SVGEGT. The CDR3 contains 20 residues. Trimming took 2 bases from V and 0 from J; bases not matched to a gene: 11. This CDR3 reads CASSYRILAGGLSSYNEQFF. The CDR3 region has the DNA TGTGCCAGCAGTTACCGGATACTAGCGGGAGGCCTGAGCTCCTACAATGAGCAGTTCTTC.

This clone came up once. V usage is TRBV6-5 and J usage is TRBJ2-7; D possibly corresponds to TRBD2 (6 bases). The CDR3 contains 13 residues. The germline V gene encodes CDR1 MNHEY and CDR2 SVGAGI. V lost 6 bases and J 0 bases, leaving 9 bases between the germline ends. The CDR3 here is CASSGTGSYEQYF. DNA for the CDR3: TGTGCCAGCAGCGGGACTGGCTCCTACGAGCAGTACTTC.

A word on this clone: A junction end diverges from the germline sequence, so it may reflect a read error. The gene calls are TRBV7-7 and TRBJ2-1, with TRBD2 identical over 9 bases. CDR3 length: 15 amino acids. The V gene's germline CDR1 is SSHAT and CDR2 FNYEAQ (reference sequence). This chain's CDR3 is CASSLGVAGAIEQFF. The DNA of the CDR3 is TGTGCTAGCAGCTTAGGAGTAGCGGGAGCAATTGAGCAGTTCTTC.

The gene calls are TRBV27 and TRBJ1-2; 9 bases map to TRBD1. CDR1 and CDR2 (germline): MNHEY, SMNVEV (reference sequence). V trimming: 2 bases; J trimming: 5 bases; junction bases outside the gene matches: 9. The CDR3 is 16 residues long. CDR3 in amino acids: CASSLRQGVSWYGYTF. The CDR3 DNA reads TGTGCCAGCAGTTTAAGACAGGGGGTTTCCTGGTATGGCTACACCTTC.

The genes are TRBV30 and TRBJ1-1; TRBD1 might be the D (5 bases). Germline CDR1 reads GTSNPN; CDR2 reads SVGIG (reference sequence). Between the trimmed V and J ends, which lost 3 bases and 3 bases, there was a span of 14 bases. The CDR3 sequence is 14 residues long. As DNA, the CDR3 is TGTGCCTGGAGCCTGCAGGGATGGGACACTGAAGCTTTCTTT. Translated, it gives CAWSLQGWDTEAFF.

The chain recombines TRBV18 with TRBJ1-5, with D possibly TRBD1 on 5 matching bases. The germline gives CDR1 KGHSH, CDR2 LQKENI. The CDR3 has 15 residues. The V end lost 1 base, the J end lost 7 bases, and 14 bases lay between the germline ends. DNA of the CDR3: TGTGCCAGCTCACCACAGGCGGTCGGGGGACAGCCCCAGCATTTT. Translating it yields CASSPQAVGGQPQHF.

The CDR3 DNA is TGTGCCAGCACAACACAGCGGGATCCCAAGGGGGAGCAGTACTTC. Protein sequence: CASTTQRDPKGEQYF. V and J are TRBV28 and TRBJ2-7; 7 bases are shared with TRBD2. Germline trimming cut 7 bases from V and 7 bases from J; bases unmatched to any gene: 16. Germline-derived CDR1 and CDR2 are MDHEN and SYDVKM. CDR3 length equals 15 residues.

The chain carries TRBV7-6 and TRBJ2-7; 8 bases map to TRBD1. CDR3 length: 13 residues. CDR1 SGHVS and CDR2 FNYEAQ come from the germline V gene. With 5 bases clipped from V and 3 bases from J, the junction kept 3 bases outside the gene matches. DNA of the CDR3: TGTGCCAGCAGCCAAGACAGGGGCTACGAGCAGTACTTC. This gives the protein CASSQDRGYEQYF.

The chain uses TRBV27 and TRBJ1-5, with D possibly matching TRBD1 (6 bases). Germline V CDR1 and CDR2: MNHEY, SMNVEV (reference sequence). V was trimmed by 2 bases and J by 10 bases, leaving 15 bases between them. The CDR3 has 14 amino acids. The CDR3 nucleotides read TGTGCCAGCAGTTTAGGCAGGGGTTTAGGTCCCCAGCATTTT. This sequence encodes CASSLGRGLGPQHF.

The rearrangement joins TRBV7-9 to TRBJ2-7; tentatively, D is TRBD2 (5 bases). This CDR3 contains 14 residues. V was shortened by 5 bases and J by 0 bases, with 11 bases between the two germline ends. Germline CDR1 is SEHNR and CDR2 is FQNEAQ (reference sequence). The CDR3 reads CASSTTEGSYEQYF. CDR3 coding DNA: TGTGCCAGCAGCACTACCGAGGGCTCCTACGAGCAGTACTTC.

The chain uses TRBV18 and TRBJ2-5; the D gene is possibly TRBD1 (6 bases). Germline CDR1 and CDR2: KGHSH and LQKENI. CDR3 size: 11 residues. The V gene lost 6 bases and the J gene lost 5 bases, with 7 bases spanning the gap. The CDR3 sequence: CASSQGETQYF. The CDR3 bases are TGTGCCAGCTCCCAGGGGGAGACCCAGTACTTC.

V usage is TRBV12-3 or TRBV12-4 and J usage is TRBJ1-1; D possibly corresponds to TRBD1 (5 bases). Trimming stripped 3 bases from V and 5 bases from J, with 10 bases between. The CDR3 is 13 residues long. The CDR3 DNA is TGTGCCAGCAGTTTTAACGGGGGAACTGAAGCTTTCTTT. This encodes CASSFNGGTEAFF.